The T cell receptor beta chain under discussion was sequenced for a study of circulating CD8 cells and anti-PD-1 response in melanoma. Study-wide results and limits: A small cohort with few responders supplied the baseline and M1 comparisons. Under 7% of TRB clonotypes were shared between subsets at M1.

The CDR3 consists of 15 residues. The V gene end was trimmed by 4 bases and the J gene end by 5 bases; junction bases not matched to a gene: 6. Germline lookup yields CDR1 SGHTA and CDR2 FQGTGA. TCR libraries were prepared from around 15 ng of total RNA with the QIAseq Immune Repertoire TCR panel. One entry per CDR3 protein results from TCRdb running MiXCR on the reads. The sample records roughly 420 distinct CDR3 sequences, about 8% being singletons. Sorting of live CD3+CD8+TCRalphabeta+ cells by PD-1 and/or TIGIT gave four subsets. In its sample, this clonotype ranks as large. Its antigen is currently unknown.

This sequence joins TRBV7-3 and TRBJ2-3; TRBD2 aligns across 10 bases. The material was CD8+ T cells from PBMCs, obtained at baseline or after one month of anti-PD-1 therapy (not recorded which). The receptor was derived from a human donor with melanoma. The CDR3 protein is CASSSSGGAIDTQYF. The CDR3 DNA reads as TGTGCCAGCAGCTCAAGCGGGGGGGCAATAGATACGCAGTATTTT.